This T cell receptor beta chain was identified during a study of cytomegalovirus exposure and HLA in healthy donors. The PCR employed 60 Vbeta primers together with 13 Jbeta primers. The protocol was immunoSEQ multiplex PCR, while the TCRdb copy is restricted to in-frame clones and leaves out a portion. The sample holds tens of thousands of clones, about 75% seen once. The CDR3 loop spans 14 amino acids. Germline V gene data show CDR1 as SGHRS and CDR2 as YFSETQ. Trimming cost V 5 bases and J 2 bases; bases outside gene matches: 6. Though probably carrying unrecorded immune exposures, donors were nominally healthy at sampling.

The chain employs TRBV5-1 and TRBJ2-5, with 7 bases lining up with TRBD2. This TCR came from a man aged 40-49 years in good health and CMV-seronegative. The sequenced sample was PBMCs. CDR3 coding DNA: TGCGCCAGCAGAGTCGGGGGGATACAAGAGACCCAGTACTTC. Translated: CASRVGGIQETQYF.